This T cell receptor beta chain was sequenced during a study of cytomegalovirus exposure and HLA in healthy donors. Study as a whole: Ancestry clustering placed about 86% of 300 to 400 genotyped donors in the Caucasian-associated cluster.

Notes on this clone: Its antigen is currently unknown.

The germline V gene encodes CDR1 MDHEN and CDR2 SYDVKM. This CDR3 comprises 14 residues. Deletions cut 2 bases from V and 10 bases from J, with 18 bases between. Both 60 Vbeta primers and 13 Jbeta primers went into the PCR. Some clones are missing from TCRdb's copy, which holds only in-frame ones; the method was immunoSEQ multiplex PCR. This repertoire shows 100,000 or so clones, about 70% found once; its top ten account for more than 2%. Study-wide results and caveats: It was confirmed in vitro that a few of the CMV-associated chains were specific for CMV antigens. Analyses of presence/absence relied on an assumption of roughly uniform sequencing depth across donors. The sole available immune exposure information was CMV serostatus.

Sequencing was carried out using PBMCs. This clonotype originated in a human donor in good health. The rearrangement uses TRBV28 and TRBJ2-7, with a weak D call TRBD1 (6 bases). The CDR3 loop is CASSLGGSPTPQYF. The CDR3 DNA sequence: TGTGCCAGCAGTTTAGGGGGCTCCCCCACACCCCAGTACTTC.